The rows below give T cell receptor beta chains drawn from one sample of a study of blood T cell repertoires in COVID-19. Measured with immunoSEQ multiplex PCR; TCRdb has only the in-frame clones, and not every one. This repertoire shows approximately 100,000 clones, roughly 92% found once; its top ten account for over 0.95%. The sample comprised peripheral blood. These receptors were obtained from a man in his 60s with acute or convalescent COVID-19. Both conserved end residues are part of each CDR3. A D gene is named only where the DNA matches it firmly. Rows may omit the clone size; those that give it use once, few, many or a size class.

TRBJ1-6 | - | 15 | - | TRBV19 | CASSSFRKTLSPLHF | TGTGCCAGTAGTTCCTTCAGGAAGACACTTTCACCCCTCCACTTT
TRBJ2-7 | - | 15 | - | TRBV18 | CASSPDSLKAYEQYF | TGTGCCAGCTCACCGGACAGCCTCAAAGCCTACGAGCAGTACTTC
TRBJ1-1 | - | 14 | - | TRBV2 | CASTGGLVNTEAFF | TGTGCCAGCACTGGCGGCCTCGTGAACACTGAAGCTTTCTTT
TRBJ2-7 | - | 19 | - | TRBV18 | CASSPIAADTSFGTWEQYF | TGTGCCAGCTCACCAATAGCTGCGGACACTTCATTTGGAACTTGGGAGCAGTACTTC
TRBJ2-3 | once | 19 | TRBD2 | TRBV3-1/TRBV3-2 | CASSQDGAGLAGGPDTQYF | TGTGCCAGCAGCCAAGATGGGGCTGGACTAGCGGGAGGCCCAGATACGCAGTATTTT
TRBJ1-2 | - | 13 | TRBD1 | TRBV5-4 | CASTLGQNYGYTF | TGTGCCAGCACCCTGGGACAGAACTATGGCTACACCTTC
TRBJ2-1 | - | 15 | TRBD2 | TRBV19 | CASSTSGAGPNEQFF | TGTGCCAGTAGTACTAGCGGGGCGGGCCCCAATGAGCAGTTCTTC
TRBJ2-3 | - | 17 | TRBD2 | TRBV10-3 | CAISVGTSGLLTDTQYF | TGTGCCATCAGTGTCGGGACTAGCGGGCTCCTCACAGATACGCAGTATTTT
TRBJ2-1 | - | 13 | - | TRBV10-2 | CASSFDPRGEQFF | TGCGCCAGCAGTTTCGACCCCCGGGGAGAGCAGTTCTTC
TRBJ1-5 | - | 15 | TRBD1 | TRBV9 | CASSARDSLNQPQHF | TGTGCCAGCAGCGCCCGGGACAGCCTAAATCAGCCCCAGCATTTT
TRBJ2-6 | few | 15 | - | TRBV6-4 | CASSDGDSGANVLTF | TGTGCCAGCAGTGACGGAGACTCTGGGGCCAACGTCCTGACTTTC
TRBJ1-5 | - | 16 | - | TRBV30 | CAWSVRGGLGNQPQHF | TGTGCCTGGAGTGTACGTGGGGGGTTGGGCAATCAGCCCCAGCATTTT
TRBJ2-4 | - | 14 | TRBD2 | TRBV5-4 | CASISSGRGNIQYF | TGTGCCAGCATCTCTAGCGGGAGAGGAAACATTCAGTACTTC
TRBJ1-2 | - | 16 | - | TRBV3-1/TRBV3-2 | CASSHTYRTERYGYTF | TGTGCCAGCAGCCACACTTATAGGACAGAGAGATATGGCTACACCTTC
TRBJ2-3 | - | 16 | - | TRBV24-1 | CATNRDTRPRTDTQYF | TGTGCCACCAACCGGGACACCCGACCTCGCACAGATACGCAGTATTTT
TRBJ2-3 | - | 16 | TRBD2 | TRBV5-1 | CASSLRLAETTDTQYF | TGCGCCAGCAGCCTAAGACTAGCGGAGACCACAGATACGCAGTATTTT
TRBJ2-1 | - | 16 | TRBD2 | TRBV24-1 | CATSARLAGGPGEQFF | TGTGCCACCAGTGCGAGACTAGCGGGAGGGCCAGGTGAGCAGTTCTTC
TRBJ2-7 | - | 17 | TRBD1 | TRBV10-1 | CASSGGRRTGNFYEQYF | TGCGCCAGCAGTGGAGGCCGCAGGACAGGGAATTTCTACGAGCAGTACTTC
TRBJ1-1 | - | 15 | TRBD1 | TRBV5-1 | CASSLAMGQGAEAFF | TGCGCCAGCAGCTTGGCAATGGGACAGGGGGCTGAAGCTTTCTTT
TRBJ2-1 | once | 11 | - | TRBV5-1 | CASSLAYEQFF | TGCGCCAGCAGCTTAGCGTATGAGCAGTTCTTC
TRBJ2-5 | - | 13 | TRBD2 | TRBV10-3 | CAIGSGGDETQYF | TGTGCCATCGGCAGCGGGGGTGACGAGACCCAGTACTTC
TRBJ1-1 | - | 13 | - | TRBV12-3/TRBV12-4 | CASSLAGDTEAFF | TGTGCCAGCAGTTTAGCCGGGGACACTGAAGCTTTCTTT
TRBJ2-5 | - | 16 | TRBD2 | TRBV10-1 | CASSESSTGGDETQYF | TGCGCCAGCAGTGAGTCGAGTACGGGAGGGGATGAGACCCAGTACTTC
TRBJ2-6 | - | 17 | TRBD1 | TRBV9 | CASTTGTGLPGANVLTF | TGTGCCAGCACCACCGGGACAGGCCTCCCCGGGGCCAACGTCCTGACTTTC
TRBJ1-1 | once | 15 | TRBD1 | TRBV19 | CASSIRDSGHTEAFF | TGTGCCAGTAGTATCCGGGACAGTGGACACACTGAAGCTTTCTTT
TRBJ2-7 | - | 13 | TRBD2 | TRBV29-1 | CSVRGLAIYEQYF | TGCAGCGTCAGGGGACTAGCGATCTACGAGCAGTACTTC
TRBJ2-1 | - | 15 | TRBD2 | TRBV7-6 | CASSLAAGATNEQFF | TGTGCCAGCAGCTTAGCGGCGGGAGCAACTAATGAGCAGTTCTTC
TRBJ2-7 | - | 15 | - | TRBV5-1 | CASSLRGGTVYEQYF | TGCGCCAGCAGCCTCAGGGGAGGGACGGTCTACGAGCAGTACTTC
TRBJ2-2 | - | 18 | - | TRBV18 | CASSPPDRPTGVAGELFF | TGTGCCAGCTCACCACCGGACCGTCCCACGGGAGTCGCCGGGGAGCTGTTTTTT
TRBJ2-5 | - | 13 | - | TRBV7-3 | CASSVEYQETQYF | TGTGCCAGCAGCGTAGAGTACCAAGAGACCCAGTACTTC
TRBJ1-2 | - | 10 | - | TRBV30 | CACQSYGYTF | TGTGCCTGCCAGTCCTATGGCTACACCTTC
TRBJ2-1 | - | 16 | TRBD2 | TRBV3-1/TRBV3-2 | CASSHTSGSSYNEQFF | TGTGCCAGCAGCCATACTAGCGGGAGCTCCTACAATGAGCAGTTCTTC
TRBJ1-5 | few | 19 | - | TRBV28 | CASSQRHPSYGRVPEPQHF | TGTGCCAGCAGCCAGCGTCACCCGAGTTACGGCCGGGTCCCAGAGCCCCAGCATTTT
TRBJ2-3 | - | 14 | - | TRBV2 | CASSSSRGINTQYF | TGTGCCAGCAGCTCCTCTCGCGGGATAAATACGCAGTATTTT
TRBJ1-1 | - | 14 | - | TRBV6-5 | CASNLSRGGGGAFF | TGTGCCAGCAACCTGAGCAGGGGTGGCGGGGGAGCTTTCTTT
TRBJ2-2 | few | 15 | - | TRBV6-5 | CASTPGVGDTGELFF | TGTGCCAGCACCCCAGGGGTTGGGGACACCGGGGAGCTGTTTTTT
TRBJ1-3 | - | 16 | - | TRBV30 | CAWSVRFPGTGNTIYF | TGTGCCTGGAGTGTCCGTTTCCCAGGGACTGGAAACACCATATATTTT
TRBJ2-7 | - | 16 | - | TRBV7-3 | CASSLGRGGSGHEQYF | TGTGCCAGCAGCTTAGGTAGGGGGGGAAGCGGCCACGAGCAGTACTTC
TRBJ1-4 | - | 15 | - | TRBV7-9 | CASSLDRDSNEKLFF | TGTGCCAGCAGCTTAGATCGGGATAGTAATGAAAAACTGTTTTTT
TRBJ1-6 | - | 15 | - | TRBV11-2 | CASSPRERNNSPLHF | TGTGCCAGCAGCCCTAGGGAGCGGAATAATTCACCCCTCCACTTT
TRBJ1-1 | - | 15 | TRBD1 | TRBV15 | CATSRDRQGAAEAFF | TGTGCCACCAGCAGAGATCGGCAGGGGGCTGCTGAAGCTTTCTTT
TRBJ2-3 | - | 13 | - | TRBV4-1 | CASSPSGTDTQYF | TGCGCCAGCAGCCCGAGTGGCACAGATACGCAGTATTTT
TRBJ1-1 | once | 16 | - | TRBV6-5 | CASSYLRMGGNTEAFF | TGTGCCAGCAGTTACCTTCGAATGGGGGGGAACACTGAAGCTTTCTTT
TRBJ1-1 | - | 12 | - | TRBV27 | CASSIGQGAAFF | TGTGCCAGCAGCATCGGGCAAGGGGCAGCTTTCTTT
TRBJ1-6 | once | 17 | - | TRBV5-1 | CASSTGTPLSHNSPLHF | TGCGCCAGCAGCACCGGGACTCCTCTTAGCCATAATTCACCCCTCCACTTT
TRBJ2-7 | - | 15 | TRBD2 | TRBV6-5 | CASSLTSGAYYEQYF | TGTGCCAGCAGTCTGACTAGCGGGGCCTACTACGAGCAGTACTTC
TRBJ2-1 | - | 19 | TRBD2 | TRBV7-9 | CASSLDPAGGPGSYNEQFF | TGTGCCAGCAGCTTAGACCCAGCGGGAGGGCCTGGATCCTACAATGAGCAGTTCTTC